The sequence of this T cell receptor beta chain was determined in a study of beta chain features in type 1 diabetes. The study's findings and limits: TCRB CDR3 length was moderately but significantly reduced in all four CD4+ subsets of Type 1 diabetes patients. Patients' naive, central memory and Treg TCRB repertoires seemed closer to one another than those of healthy donors.

The isolated RNA, all of it, was reverse transcribed, so expressed TCRB transcripts were what got sequenced. The assay was immunoSEQ multiplex PCR, and TCRdb's table has in-frame clones only and misses some. The profile shows about 240,000 clones, approximately 13% of them singletons. Trimming took 1 base from V and 0 from J; bases not matched to a gene: 3. The length of the CDR3 is 15 residues. Germline loops: CDR1 SGHNT, CDR2 YYREEE (reference sequence). Details on this clone: The antigen remains undetermined. Other DNA sequences in this sample translate to the same CDR3.

A single heparinised draw of about 100 mL on average was taken per donor. This chain uses TRBV5-4 with TRBJ2-7; 8 positions agree with TRBD2. Material for sequencing was naive CD4+ T cells from blood. The clonotype was recovered from a young man with type 1 diabetes. The CDR3 sequence is CASSLTSGSSYEQYF. The CDR3 coding sequence is TGTGCCAGCAGCTTGACCAGCGGGAGCTCCTACGAGCAGTACTTC.